This entry lists 31 T cell receptor beta chains sequenced from one sample in a study of T cells expressing NK-cell markers (TCRdb year 2020). Library construction relied on 5' RACE. This sample was sequenced with an Illumina HiSeq 2000. After TCRdb reprocessed the reads, each CDR3 protein sequence was kept as one row, without DNA. The sample has under 500,000 distinct CDR3 sequences on record. The ten largest clones represent 7.3% of the sample. Input material: blood T cells: a sorted CD56 or NKG2C T cell subset, CD4+ or CD8+ T cells, or bulk PBMC T cells (not recorded which). These receptors were taken from a woman between 18 and 70 years old in good health.

The V and J genes are TRBV20-1 and TRBJ2-1; TCRdb reports TRBD1, a call that lacks DNA to check it against. Germline assignment: CDR1 DFQATT and CDR2 SNEGSKA (reference sequence). CDR3 length: 15 residues. The CDR3 sequence: CSARDVDRVYNEQFF.

The J gene is TRBJ2-1, the V gene TRBV25-1. The CDR3 consists of 11 residues. Germline V lookup: CDR1 MGHDK, CDR2 SYGVNS. The CDR3 spells CASSIGYEQFF.

This rearrangement joins TRBV6-1 to TRBJ2-6; TCRdb's D gene call, TRBD1, goes unchecked for lack of DNA. CDR1 MNHNS and CDR2 SASEGT come from the germline V gene. The CDR3 runs to 15 residues. The CDR3 sequence is CASKRGSSGANVLTF.

The chain is built from TRBV18 and TRBJ1-4; as DNA is missing, the TRBD1 call by TCRdb cannot be tested. The CDR3 extends over 15 amino acids. The germline CDR1 and CDR2 sequences are KGHSH and LQKENI. The CDR3 region is CASSPGTAQLEKLFF.

The V call is TRBV12-3 or TRBV12-4, the J call TRBJ1-1. The CDR3 length is 15 residues. CDR3 residues: CASSLPVGKNTEAFF.

The chain joins TRBV5-6 to TRBJ1-1; TCRdb's D call, TRBD1, is unchecked because there is no DNA. The CDR3 runs to 14 residues. Looked up from germline, CDR1 is SGHDT and CDR2 is YYEEEE. The CDR3 loop is CASSFQTVYTEAFF.

The chain links TRBV7-9 to TRBJ2-3. Germline loops: CDR1 SEHNR, CDR2 FQNEAQ (reference sequence). This CDR3 comprises 15 residues. CDR3 in amino acids: CASSLSGSRTDTQYF.

The rearrangement joins TRBV12-3 or TRBV12-4 to TRBJ1-4; checking the TCRdb D call of TRBD1 is not possible without DNA. The CDR3 consists of 15 residues. This chain's CDR3 is CASSRQGFTNEKLFF.

The chain uses TRBV20-1 and TRBJ2-1; TCRdb's D call of TRBD2 is untestable without DNA. CDR1 is DFQATT and CDR2 is SNEGSKA in the germline V gene (reference sequence). The CDR3 has 15 residues. The CDR3 spells CSARDQAGGPSEQFF.

The chain employs TRBV10-3 and TRBJ2-5. Per germline, CDR1 ENHRY and CDR2 SYGVKD. This CDR3 region has 15 residues. The CDR3 sequence: CAISESMTRQETQYF.

V usage is TRBV3-1 and J usage is TRBJ2-2; TCRdb's D call, TRBD1, is unchecked because there is no DNA. The CDR3 has 16 residues. The V gene's germline CDR1 is LGHDT and CDR2 YNNKEL (reference sequence). CDR3: CASSPTPDRATGELFF.

The V and J genes are TRBV20-1 and TRBJ1-2; TCRdb selects TRBD1, and the lack of DNA leaves this call unchecked. CDR3 length: 13 amino acids. Germline V gene data show CDR1 as DFQATT and CDR2 as SNEGSKA (reference sequence). The CDR3 protein is CSAQDSTSYGYTF.

V gene TRBV6-5 combines with J gene TRBJ1-4; TCRdb's D call, TRBD1, is unchecked because there is no DNA. From germline, CDR1 is MNHEY and CDR2 SVGAGI. This CDR3 is built from 15 residues. CDR3: CASSYSGQGYEKLFF.

The rearrangement joins TRBV27 to TRBJ2-5; TCRdb calls TRBD2, which cannot be checked without DNA. CDR1 is MNHEY, CDR2 SMNVEV, per germline (reference sequence). The CDR3 is 14 residues long. The CDR3: CASSLGGRIGTQYF.

The chain employs TRBV3-1 and TRBJ2-3; TCRdb picks TRBD1, but there is no DNA to check that call. CDR3 size: 16 residues. Germline V gives CDR1 LGHDT, CDR2 YNNKEL (reference sequence). CDR3 region: CASSRRPGDRTDTQYF.

The chain uses TRBV6-5 and TRBJ2-6; the D call of TRBD1 rests on TCRdb alone, since no DNA is present to check it. CDR1 MNHEY and CDR2 SVGAGI come from the germline V gene. The length of the CDR3 is 16 residues. CDR3 amino acids: CASSLAGPKGANVLTF.

The genes are TRBV5-4 and TRBJ2-4. Germline V CDR1 and CDR2: SGHNT, YYREEE (reference sequence). The CDR3 is 14 residues long. The CDR3 loop is CASSLDSQTNIQYF.

The chain recombines TRBV4-1 with TRBJ1-1; TCRdb outputs TRBD1, but without DNA this stays unchecked. There are 15 residues in the CDR3. Per the germline V gene, CDR1 is MGHRA and CDR2 is YSYEKL. CDR3 amino acids: CASSHRGQVNTEAFF.

The rearrangement uses TRBV27 and TRBJ2-7; TCRdb picks TRBD2, but there is no DNA to check that call. This CDR3 contains 14 residues. CDR1 is MNHEY and CDR2 is SMNVEV in the germline V gene (reference sequence). CDR3 loop: CASSFSASGRATVF.

The chain joins TRBV18 to TRBJ2-3; the TCRdb D gene call, TRBD1, has no DNA to confirm it. The CDR3 is 13 residues long. Germline assignment: CDR1 KGHSH and CDR2 LQKENI. CDR3 amino acids: CASSRDLSDTQYF.

The chain recombines TRBV19 with TRBJ2-7; TCRdb picks TRBD1, but there is no DNA to check that call. The V gene's germline CDR1 is LNHDA and CDR2 SQIVND (reference sequence). The CDR3 extends over 16 amino acids. Here the CDR3 reads CASSILDATGQYEQYF.

V and J are TRBV7-8 and TRBJ2-1; TCRdb reports TRBD1, a call that lacks DNA to check it against. CDR1 is SGHVS and CDR2 is FQNEAQ in the germline V gene. This CDR3 has 12 residues. The CDR3 sequence: CASRPDPGREFF. Complete variable domain (other parts from reference TRBV7-8 and TRBJ2-1): GAGVSQSPRYKVAKRGQDVALRCDPISGHVSLFWYQQALGQGPEFLTYFQNEAQLDKSGLPSDRFFAERPEGSVSTLKIQRTQQEDSAVYLCASRPDPGREFFGPGTRLTVL.

This chain links TRBV5-1 with TRBJ2-5; with no DNA, the TCRdb D assignment of TRBD1 cannot be verified. This CDR3 region has 15 residues. The germline gives CDR1 SGHRS, CDR2 YFSETQ. CDR3 loop: CASSPELSRGETQYF.

This rearrangement joins TRBV10-3 to TRBJ2-7; TCRdb picks TRBD1, but there is no DNA to check that call. CDR3 length: 14 amino acids. CDR1 and CDR2 from the germline V gene are ENHRY and SYGVKD. The CDR3 loop is CAISGDRDQAHVDF.

The chain couples TRBV11-2 to TRBJ2-1; the D call from TCRdb, TRBD2, cannot be confirmed without DNA. This CDR3 region has 18 residues. Germline V lookup: CDR1 SGHAT, CDR2 FQNNGV. CDR3: CASSVGTRGGAAYNEQFF.

This sequence joins TRBV29-1 and TRBJ2-2. The germline gives CDR1 SQVTM, CDR2 ANQGSEA. There are 13 residues in the CDR3. This CDR3 reads CSVERSGPGELFF.

The chain employs TRBV20-1 and TRBJ2-2. CDR1 DFQATT and CDR2 SNEGSKA come from the germline V gene (reference sequence). The CDR3 spans 13 residues. CDR3 amino acids: CSARNGDTGELFF.

The rearrangement links TRBV15 to TRBJ2-5; there is no DNA to check the TCRdb D call of TRBD2. This CDR3 comprises 14 residues. CDR1 and CDR2 from the germline V gene are LNHNV and YYDKDF (reference sequence). CDR3 residues: CATSRDQDSRDQYF.

The chain carries TRBV6-5 and TRBJ2-6; no DNA is available, so the TRBD1 call from TCRdb remains unchecked. The CDR3 has 17 amino acids. The germline CDR1 and CDR2 sequences are MNHEY and SVGAGI. The CDR3 reads CASSYQGHSSGANVLTF.

CDR3 loop: CASSLALAGNQETQYF. The chain has TRBV5-1 and TRBJ2-5; TCRdb returns TRBD2, unconfirmable since there is no DNA. Germline V gives CDR1 SGHRS, CDR2 YFSETQ. This CDR3 has 16 amino acids. Drawing the rest from reference TRBV5-1 and TRBJ2-5, the complete variable domain is KAGVTQTPRYLIKTRGQQVTLSCSPISGHRSVSWYQQTPGQGLQFLFEYFSETQRNKGNFPGRFSGRQFSNSRSEMNVSTLELGDSALYLCASSLALAGNQETQYFGPGTRLLVL.

V and J are TRBV11-2 and TRBJ2-2. This CDR3 spans 14 amino acids. Germline CDR1 and CDR2: SGHAT and FQNNGV. The CDR3 spells CASSPIKRGGELFF. Together with reference TRBV11-2 and TRBJ2-2, the CDR3 gives the full variable domain: EAGVAQSPRYKIIEKRQSVAFWCNPISGHATLYWYQQILGQGPKLLIQFQNNGVVDDSQLPKDRFSAERLKGVDSTLKIQPAKLEDSAVYLCASSPIKRGGELFFGEGSRLTVL.